The rows below give T cell receptor beta chains drawn from one sample of a study of cytomegalovirus exposure and HLA in healthy donors. The method was immunoSEQ multiplex PCR; TCRdb's version includes in-frame clones alone and lacks a portion of them. The sample includes roughly 110,000 clones, less than 85% of them seen just once. Specimen: PBMCs. These receptors all stem from a man aged 55-75 years in good health and CMV-seronegative. The CDR3 runs from the conserved cysteine through the conserved F or W. A D gene is named only where the DNA matches it firmly.

D: TRBD1; J: TRBJ1-4; length: 17; V: TRBV5-1; DNA: TGCGCCAGCAGCTTAGGACAGGGGGCGTATTCTAATGAAAAACTGTTTTTT; CDR3: CASSLGQGAYSNEKLFF
D: -; J: TRBJ1-4; length: 13; V: TRBV7-9; DNA: TGTGCCAGCCAGGAGGCAACTAATGAAAAACTGTTTTTT; CDR3: CASQEATNEKLFF
D: -; J: TRBJ1-1; length: 14; V: TRBV5-1; DNA: TGCGCCAGCAGCTTGATCCAGGGAAACACTGAAGCTTTCTTT; CDR3: CASSLIQGNTEAFF
D: TRBD2; J: TRBJ2-5; length: 15; V: TRBV15; DNA: TGTGCCACCAGGAGCCCGGGGGGTGGTCAAGAGACCCAGTACTTC; CDR3: CATRSPGGGQETQYF
D: TRBD2; J: TRBJ2-3; length: 18; V: TRBV5-1; DNA: TGCGCCAGCAGCTTAGGGGAAGCGGGGGGCTCAAGCACAGATACGCAGTATTTT; CDR3: CASSLGEAGGSSTDTQYF
D: -; J: TRBJ1-1; length: 13; V: TRBV9; DNA: TGTGCCAGCAGCGTAGATAGTGGCACTGAAGCTTTCTTT; CDR3: CASSVDSGTEAFF
D: TRBD1; J: TRBJ2-1; length: 15; V: TRBV19; DNA: TGTGCCAGTAGTATAGAGGGGACAGAGTACAATGAGCAGTTCTTC; CDR3: CASSIEGTEYNEQFF
D: TRBD1; J: TRBJ1-6; length: 13; V: TRBV27; DNA: TGTGCCAGTCGTGACAGGGGTAATTCACCCCTCCACTTT; CDR3: CASRDRGNSPLHF
D: -; J: TRBJ1-3; length: 12; V: TRBV9; DNA: TGTGCCAGCAGCGGGGGCCGGGACACCATATATTTT; CDR3: CASSGGRDTIYF
D: -; J: TRBJ2-1; length: 14; V: TRBV7-8; DNA: TGTGCCAGCAGCTTAACAGAGTACTACAATGAGCAGTTCTTC; CDR3: CASSLTEYYNEQFF
D: -; J: TRBJ1-5; length: 17; V: TRBV19; DNA: TGTGCCAGTAGTATTTTTCTCGGGGGGTCGGGTAATCAGCCCCAGCATTTT; CDR3: CASSIFLGGSGNQPQHF
D: TRBD1; J: TRBJ2-1; length: 15; V: TRBV7-3; DNA: TGTGCCAGCAGCTTAACCGGACAGGGGGCTGTTGAGCAGTTCTTC; CDR3: CASSLTGQGAVEQFF
D: -; J: TRBJ2-5; length: 15; V: TRBV30; DNA: TGTGCCTGGCGAAAGTTACAGGGAAGTGGTGGGACCCAGTACTTC; CDR3: CAWRKLQGSGGTQYF
D: -; J: TRBJ2-7; length: 15; V: TRBV6-5; DNA: TGTGCCAGCAGTTACGGGGGGACAGTCTCCTACGAGCAGTACTTC; CDR3: CASSYGGTVSYEQYF
D: TRBD1; J: TRBJ2-3; length: 16; V: TRBV5-1; DNA: TGCGCCAGCAGCGGGGGACAGGGGTTTAGCACAGATACGCAGTATTTT; CDR3: CASSGGQGFSTDTQYF
D: TRBD2; J: TRBJ2-5; length: 12; V: TRBV29-1; DNA: TGCAGCGGCGGGGGGGCCGATGAGACCCAGTACTTC; CDR3: CSGGGADETQYF
D: -; J: TRBJ2-5; length: 13; V: TRBV7-2; DNA: TGTGCCAGCAGCTTAGTCTTCCAAGAGACCCAGTACTTC; CDR3: CASSLVFQETQYF
D: TRBD2; J: TRBJ2-3; length: 15; V: TRBV7-3; DNA: TGTGCCAGCAGCCCTACGGGGGGTAGCACAGATACGCAGTATTTT; CDR3: CASSPTGGSTDTQYF
D: -; J: TRBJ1-2; length: 14; V: TRBV4-3; DNA: TGCGCCAGCAGCCATGCCGACAGGATCTATGGCTACACCTTC; CDR3: CASSHADRIYGYTF
D: TRBD1; J: TRBJ2-2; length: 14; V: TRBV7-3; DNA: TGTGCCAGCAGCCGGGGACAGCACACCGGGGAGCTGTTTTTT; CDR3: CASSRGQHTGELFF
D: -; J: TRBJ2-4; length: 15; V: TRBV7-2; DNA: TGTGCCAGCAGCCCGACGGGGATGACTAGGGACATTCAGTACTTC; CDR3: CASSPTGMTRDIQYF